This T cell receptor (beta chain) was obtained from a study of blood T cells in healthy people across ages (dated by TCRdb to between 2014 and 2017). Regarding the research as a whole: In model experiments, template switching captured roughly one uniquely barcoded TCR beta cDNA molecule for every two T cells. The study measured age-related changes in TCR beta repertoire diversity using deep sequencing normalized with unique cDNA molecular identifiers. To avoid experimental bias, donors of different ages were distributed randomly across sequencing lanes. Four age groups were formed from the donors: young (average approximately 15 years), middle-aged (approximately 41), aged (under 70) and long-lived (about 80). Two additional independent replicas of 1 million unique cDNA reads from the same blood draw were analyzed for two donors (one aged 18 to 30 and one aged 80 or older).

The approximately 39 donors, aged roughly 6 to 95 years, were systemically healthy Caucasian individuals from Russia. Each donor gave around 9.8 milliliters of peripheral blood, collected into EDTA-treated Vacutainer tubes. PBMCs were isolated by Ficoll-Paque density-gradient centrifugation, with at least 6 million obtained per sample. Total RNA was extracted from PBMCs with Trizol reagent, with at least 5 micrograms obtained per sample. Naive CD45RAhigh/CD27high T cell percentages were measured by flow cytometry on a PBMC aliquot from every donor. This clonotype was seen only once. Its cognate antigen has yet to be identified. One junction end disagrees with the germline gene, perhaps due to a read error. The CDR3, from cysteine to phenylalanine, totals 13 residues. CDR3 DNA only is kept here, 39 bases in frame from base 1. CDR1 and CDR2 are drawn from the germline V gene: SQVTM, ANQGSEA. The investigation overall reported the following: Compared with the aged group, the long-lived group had more naive CD4+ T cells, fewer expanded clones and increased TCR diversity, suggesting age selection. Because profiling used bulk unsorted PBMCs, naive and antigen-experienced compartments could not be compared conclusively. There was a strong correlation between observed TCR beta diversity and the percentage of naive T cells measured by flow cytometry. Because the CMV infection status of the donors was unknown, age-related changes in expanded clonotypes may potentially have been confounded. Estimates of total diversity based on one million sequenced T cells were considered lower bounds and underestimates. As age increased, observed TCR beta diversity per million T cells dropped in a roughly linear way, and a significant reduction was already evident by age about 40.

Library method: 5' RACE. The sequencer listed for this sample is Illumina HiSeq 2500. The second PCR ran for roughly 7 to 11 cycles and used a J-beta primer mix along with a sample-barcoded 5' primer. A template-switch 5' adaptor carrying 12 random nucleotides introduced a unique molecular identifier onto each TCR beta cDNA molecule. Each sample yielded at least 3 million CDR3-containing paired-end reads. The Mint cDNA synthesis kit, primed by a TRBC-specific oligonucleotide, was used to synthesize first-strand cDNA from all RNA. Following uracil-DNA glycosylase treatment, a first 18-cycle PCR with universal primers M1SS and BC2_uni_R was performed on all cDNA. Processing in the source paper ran as follows. For normalization, 1 million high-quality reads, each with a distinct molecular identifier, were randomly selected from each sample. Reads sharing molecular identifiers were discarded rather than binned into consensus sequences. MiTCR, with a Q25 quality threshold and the strictest error-elimination algorithm, was used for CDR3 identification, clonotype clustering and error correction. Lower-bound total TCR beta diversity was estimated with a nonparametric unseen species model using Euler transformation. TCRdb reanalyzed the raw reads on its own, using fastp at Q25 for trimming and MiXCR for clone calling, and kept in-frame beta chains. Rows are combined by CDR3 protein, so each entry shows the most common genes and DNA. The V and J calls shown here were made by TCRdb, not taken from the authors' results. This sample comprises 1.4 million or so distinct CDR3 sequences, approximately 39% of them detected only once. Approximately 4.1% of the sample rests with the top ten.

The chain links TRBV29-1 with TRBJ1-4, with no D gene named confidently. Sequencing used blood. This receptor was taken from a woman under 30 in good health. The CDR3 reads CSGEEGWDEKLFF. Here is the DNA: TGCAGCGGTGAAGAAGGGTGGGATGAAAAACTGTTTTTT.